A single TCR beta chain is shown here with its context. Its antigen is as yet unknown. Antigen-specific CD4+ T cells expanded by the ViraFEST assay with viral peptide pools were then sequenced. An approximately 10-day culture period preceded the isolation of CD4+ T cells. SARS-CoV-2 infected the person between March and December 2020, as confirmed by PCR. Half the medium was replaced with IL-2 medium on days 3 and 7. The data belong to a study of vaccination effects on CD4 cells after COVID-19. The assay was immunoSEQ multiplex PCR, and TCRdb's table has in-frame clones only and misses some. The table has under 20,000 clones, 70% to 75% seen once. Study outcomes and limitations: In the study, convalescent patients were few, and early post-infection timepoints were absent.

This CDR3 contains 13 residues. V lost 2 bases and J lost 12, with 16 bases in between. Germline V CDR1 and CDR2: LNHDA, SQIVND (reference sequence). The receptor's source is a human donor who had a prior SARS-CoV-2 infection. The V and J genes are TRBV19 and TRBJ1-1, with D uncertain. The sample in question was CD4+ T cells from PBMCs cultured with SARS-CoV-2 spike peptides, obtained before COVID-19 vaccination. The CDR3 nucleotides are TGTGCCAGTAGTATATTGGCTGCGCCGCGACCTTTCTTT. This sequence encodes CASSILAAPRPFF.